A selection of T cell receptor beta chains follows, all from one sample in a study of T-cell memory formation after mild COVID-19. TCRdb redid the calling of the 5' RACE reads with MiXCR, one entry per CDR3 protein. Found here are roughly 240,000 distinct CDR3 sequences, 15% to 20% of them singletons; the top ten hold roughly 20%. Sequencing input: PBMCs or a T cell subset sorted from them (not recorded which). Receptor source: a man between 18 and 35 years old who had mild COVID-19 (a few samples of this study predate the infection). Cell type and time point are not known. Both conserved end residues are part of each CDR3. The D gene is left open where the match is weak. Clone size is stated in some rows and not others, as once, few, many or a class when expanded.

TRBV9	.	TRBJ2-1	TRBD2	TGTGCCAGCCCCGGAGGAGTCGGCGGGGGGTACAATGAGCAGTTCTTC	CASPGGVGGGYNEQFF
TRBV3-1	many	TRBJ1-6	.	TGTGCCAGCAGCCAAGCCATCGTCTCACCCCTCCACTTT	CASSQAIVSPLHF
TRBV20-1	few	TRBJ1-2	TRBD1	TGCAGTGCGCAAGGGGGCGCGGGGGGCTACACCTTC	CSAQGGAGGYTF
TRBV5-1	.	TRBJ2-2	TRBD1	TGCGCCAGCAGCCTAACACTGAGGACAGGGAACACCGGGGAGCTGTTTTTT	CASSLTLRTGNTGELFF
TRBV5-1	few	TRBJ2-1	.	TGCGCCAGCAGCCCCCATGTTAGGGGGGAGGGCTACAATGAGCAGTTCTTC	CASSPHVRGEGYNEQFF
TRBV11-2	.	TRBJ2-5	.	TGTGCCAGCAGCCACATCAGGGACGGAGGGGAGACCCAGTACTTC	CASSHIRDGGETQYF
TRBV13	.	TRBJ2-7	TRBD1	TGTGCCAGCAGCTTAGGGACAGGGGTTTCCTCCTACGAGCAGTACTTC	CASSLGTGVSSYEQYF
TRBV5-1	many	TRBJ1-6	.	TGCGCCAGCACCGACCTTATGGACGGAGGATTAGTTTCCCTCCACTTT	CASTDLMDGGLVSLHF
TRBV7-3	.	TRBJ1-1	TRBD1	TGTGCCAGCAGCTTAGGGGACAGGGCGCGGACTGAAGCTTTCTTT	CASSLGDRARTEAFF
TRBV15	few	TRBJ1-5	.	TGTGCCACCAGCAGAGATGGGGGGAATCAGCCCCAGCATTTT	CATSRDGGNQPQHF
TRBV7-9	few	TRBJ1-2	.	TGTGCCAGCAGCTCCGGGCTGGGGCTCAATGGCTACACCTTC	CASSSGLGLNGYTF
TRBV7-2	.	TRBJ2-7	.	TGTGCCAGCCACCCTACCCCCAGCTACGAGCAGTACTTC	CASHPTPSYEQYF